This paragraph covers one T cell receptor beta chain sequence. The V gene lost 4 bases and the J gene lost 0 bases, with 11 bases spanning the gap. CDR3 length: 15 residues. Germline-derived CDR1 and CDR2 are SGHNT and YENEEA. Produced via immunoSEQ multiplex PCR; TCRdb's table is partial and in-frame only. This table has roughly 220,000 clones, approximately 88% appearing once. The data stem from a study of cytomegalovirus exposure and HLA in healthy donors. The sequence derives from a woman aged 25 to 39 in good health and CMV-seropositive. The sequenced sample was PBMCs. The chain combines TRBV11-3 with TRBJ2-3; the D is unclear. CDR3 sequence reads: CASSYWNGSTDTQYF. In DNA, the CDR3 is TGTGCCAGCAGCTACTGGAACGGGAGCACAGATACGCAGTATTTT. Full variable domain (remainder filled in from reference TRBV11-3 and TRBJ2-3): EAGVVQSPRYKIIEKKQPVAFWCNPISGHNTLYWYLQNLGQGPELLIRYENEEAVDDSQLPKDRFSAERLKGVDSTLKIQPAELGDSAVYLCASSYWNGSTDTQYFGPGTRLTVL.